Sequencing of this TCR beta chain was carried out in a study of Graves' ophthalmopathy and Graves' hyperthyroidism. Study-wide findings and caveats: In separating ophthalmopathy from stable hyperthyroidism, a 13-signature model achieved roughly 89% sensitivity and 81.08% specificity. Blood also contained most of the expanded thyroid clonotypes above 0.001 frequency.

Amplification of TCR beta CDR3 regions used RNA transcripts. Investigators did first-round RT-PCR with HTBI primers, then second-round multiplex PCR. MiXCR, applied by TCRdb to the multiplex PCR reads, yields one record per CDR3 protein. The sample consists of more than 1,000,000 distinct CDR3 sequences, 36% of them appearing once. This CDR3 is 11 amino acids long. Germline CDR1 reads GTSNPN; CDR2 reads SVGIG (reference sequence). V was shortened by 3 bases and J by 4 bases, with 6 bases between the two germline ends. Certain patients, namely those with other autoimmune diseases, uncontrolled infections, pregnancy or lactation, were excluded. This clonotype was detected many times. The antigen remains unidentified.

This receptor was obtained from an adult man with Graves' hyperthyroidism. This chain uses TRBV30 with TRBJ2-5; TRBD2 might be the D (5 bases). Source material: peripheral blood or thyroid tissue (not recorded which). The chain's CDR3 is CAWSAGETQYF. CDR3 coding DNA: TGTGCCTGGAGCGCGGGAGAGACCCAGTACTTC.